This is a list of T cell receptor beta chains from one sample in a study of T cell clonotyping in hematopoietic cell transplantation. Only in-frame clones appear in the TCRdb table, and some are missing; sequencing was by immunoSEQ multiplex PCR. The sample consists of 15,000 or so clones, approximately 87% of them appearing once. What was sequenced was peripheral blood mononuclear cells. The origin of the receptors is a man in his fifties in good health. Some clones in this sample may be carry-over from other donors' samples. The CDR3 runs from the conserved cysteine through the conserved F or W. Fields, in order: J gene, V gene, D gene, clone size, CDR3 protein, CDR3 DNA. The D gene is left open where the match is weak. Some rows have no size entry. The others give once, few or many, or a class for an expanded clone.

j_call: TRBJ2-7; v_call: TRBV7-8; d_call: -; clone_size: -; cdr3_aa: CASSFSVSTAEQYF; cdr3_nt: TGTGCCAGCAGCTTTAGCGTATCAACAGCCGAGCAGTACTTC
j_call: TRBJ2-7; v_call: TRBV7-2; d_call: -; clone_size: -; cdr3_aa: CASSLNSQTQYF; cdr3_nt: TGTGCCAGCAGCTTAAATAGCCAGACGCAGTACTTC
j_call: TRBJ1-1; v_call: TRBV5-1; d_call: TRBD1; clone_size: -; cdr3_aa: CASSREGAFSNTEAFF; cdr3_nt: TGCGCCAGCAGCCGGGAGGGGGCCTTTTCGAACACTGAAGCTTTCTTT
j_call: TRBJ2-1; v_call: TRBV19; d_call: TRBD1; clone_size: few; cdr3_aa: CASSLRQGVSYNEQFF; cdr3_nt: TGTGCCAGTAGTCTAAGACAGGGAGTTTCCTACAATGAGCAGTTCTTC
j_call: TRBJ2-7; v_call: TRBV30; d_call: -; clone_size: -; cdr3_aa: CAYKTSYEQYF; cdr3_nt: TGTGCCTACAAAACGAGCTACGAGCAGTACTTC
j_call: TRBJ1-1; v_call: TRBV7-2; d_call: -; clone_size: -; cdr3_aa: CASSLGGADTEAFF; cdr3_nt: TGTGCCAGCAGCTTAGGGGGGGCGGACACTGAAGCTTTCTTT
j_call: TRBJ2-7; v_call: TRBV28; d_call: -; clone_size: -; cdr3_aa: CASSDPREQYF; cdr3_nt: TGTGCCAGCAGTGACCCCCGCGAGCAGTACTTC
j_call: TRBJ1-1; v_call: TRBV25-1; d_call: -; clone_size: -; cdr3_aa: CASRQGAEAFF; cdr3_nt: TGTGCCAGCAGACAAGGCGCTGAAGCTTTCTTT
j_call: TRBJ1-2; v_call: TRBV29-1; d_call: -; clone_size: -; cdr3_aa: CSVGGPEGYTF; cdr3_nt: TGCAGCGTTGGGGGGCCGGAGGGCTACACCTTC
j_call: TRBJ1-4; v_call: TRBV27; d_call: -; clone_size: -; cdr3_aa: CASSFGRKAEKLFF; cdr3_nt: TGTGCCAGCAGTTTTGGAAGGAAGGCTGAAAAACTGTTTTTT
j_call: TRBJ2-5; v_call: TRBV30; d_call: TRBD2; clone_size: few; cdr3_aa: CAWSRLRGLAGAKETQYF; cdr3_nt: TGTGCCTGGAGTAGGTTGCGGGGCCTAGCGGGGGCCAAAGAGACCCAGTACTTC
j_call: TRBJ2-7; v_call: TRBV9; d_call: -; clone_size: -; cdr3_aa: CASSVAGAEQYF; cdr3_nt: TGTGCCAGCAGCGTAGCGGGTGCCGAGCAGTACTTC
j_call: TRBJ2-2; v_call: TRBV28; d_call: -; clone_size: once; cdr3_aa: CASSQGTYTGELFF; cdr3_nt: TGTGCCAGCAGTCAAGGGACATACACCGGGGAGCTGTTTTTT
j_call: TRBJ2-1; v_call: TRBV6-5; d_call: TRBD2; clone_size: -; cdr3_aa: CASSTRGAIYNEQFF; cdr3_nt: TGTGCCAGCAGTACGCGGGGGGCCATCTACAATGAGCAGTTCTTC
j_call: TRBJ1-2; v_call: TRBV19; d_call: -; clone_size: -; cdr3_aa: CATLKSQGPNYGYTF; cdr3_nt: TGTGCCACCCTGAAATCCCAAGGGCCCAACTATGGCTACACCTTC
j_call: TRBJ2-2; v_call: TRBV5-1; d_call: -; clone_size: -; cdr3_aa: CASTRRENTGELFF; cdr3_nt: TGCGCCAGCACCCGGCGGGAGAACACCGGGGAGCTGTTTTTT
j_call: TRBJ1-6; v_call: TRBV28; d_call: -; clone_size: -; cdr3_aa: CASIAGGTSRGALHF; cdr3_nt: TGTGCCAGCATCGCGGGCGGGACCTCAAGGGGAGCCCTCCACTTT
j_call: TRBJ2-7; v_call: TRBV5-1; d_call: -; clone_size: -; cdr3_aa: CASSSPPAGNPYEQYF; cdr3_nt: TGCGCCAGCAGCTCCCCTCCGGCAGGGAATCCCTACGAGCAGTACTTC
j_call: TRBJ2-2; v_call: TRBV5-1; d_call: -; clone_size: -; cdr3_aa: CASMSQADTGELFF; cdr3_nt: TGCGCCAGCATGTCTCAGGCTGACACCGGGGAGCTGTTTTTT
j_call: TRBJ2-3; v_call: TRBV2; d_call: -; clone_size: -; cdr3_aa: CASRLGTALDWQYF; cdr3_nt: TGTGCCAGCAGACTCGGGACCGCCTTGGATTGGCAGTATTTT
j_call: TRBJ1-2; v_call: TRBV5-6; d_call: -; clone_size: -; cdr3_aa: CASSFRPTNYGYTF; cdr3_nt: TGTGCCAGCAGCTTCAGGCCTACTAACTATGGCTACACCTTC
j_call: TRBJ2-5; v_call: TRBV28; d_call: -; clone_size: -; cdr3_aa: CASSGQIGETQYF; cdr3_nt: TGTGCCAGCAGTGGCCAGATAGGGGAGACCCAGTACTTC
j_call: TRBJ2-7; v_call: TRBV1; d_call: -; clone_size: -; cdr3_aa: CTSSQFRTYEQYF; cdr3_nt: TGCACCAGCAGCCAGTTCCGGACCTACGAGCAGTACTTC
j_call: TRBJ1-5; v_call: TRBV11-2; d_call: -; clone_size: -; cdr3_aa: CASSLAGRNQPQHF; cdr3_nt: TGTGCCAGCAGCTTAGCAGGCCGTAATCAGCCCCAGCATTTT
j_call: TRBJ2-7; v_call: TRBV6-5; d_call: -; clone_size: -; cdr3_aa: CASSSPGRRDYEQYF; cdr3_nt: TGTGCCAGCAGTTCCCCGGGACGGAGGGACTACGAGCAGTACTTC
j_call: TRBJ1-2; v_call: TRBV14; d_call: -; clone_size: -; cdr3_aa: CASSPGAPYGYTF; cdr3_nt: TGTGCCAGCAGCCCAGGTGCCCCTTATGGCTACACCTTC
j_call: TRBJ1-2; v_call: TRBV5-1; d_call: -; clone_size: -; cdr3_aa: CASWDPVIANYGYTF; cdr3_nt: TGCGCCAGCTGGGACCCCGTAATAGCTAACTATGGCTACACCTTC
j_call: TRBJ2-3; v_call: TRBV7-9; d_call: -; clone_size: once; cdr3_aa: CASSLDRDTQYF; cdr3_nt: TGTGCCAGCAGCTTAGATAGGGATACGCAGTATTTT
j_call: TRBJ1-1; v_call: TRBV28; d_call: -; clone_size: -; cdr3_aa: CASSFGGMNTEAFF; cdr3_nt: TGTGCCAGCAGTTTTGGTGGAATGAACACTGAAGCTTTCTTT
j_call: TRBJ1-2; v_call: TRBV28; d_call: TRBD1; clone_size: -; cdr3_aa: CATGTGANYGYTF; cdr3_nt: TGTGCCACCGGGACAGGGGCTAACTATGGCTACACCTTC
j_call: TRBJ1-3; v_call: TRBV19; d_call: -; clone_size: -; cdr3_aa: CASSIGAGPGNTIYF; cdr3_nt: TGTGCCAGTAGTATAGGTGCAGGCCCTGGAAACACCATATATTTT
j_call: TRBJ1-5; v_call: TRBV4-1; d_call: TRBD1; clone_size: -; cdr3_aa: CASSRNRDSSQPQHF; cdr3_nt: TGCGCCAGCAGCCGGAACCGGGACAGTAGTCAGCCCCAGCATTTT